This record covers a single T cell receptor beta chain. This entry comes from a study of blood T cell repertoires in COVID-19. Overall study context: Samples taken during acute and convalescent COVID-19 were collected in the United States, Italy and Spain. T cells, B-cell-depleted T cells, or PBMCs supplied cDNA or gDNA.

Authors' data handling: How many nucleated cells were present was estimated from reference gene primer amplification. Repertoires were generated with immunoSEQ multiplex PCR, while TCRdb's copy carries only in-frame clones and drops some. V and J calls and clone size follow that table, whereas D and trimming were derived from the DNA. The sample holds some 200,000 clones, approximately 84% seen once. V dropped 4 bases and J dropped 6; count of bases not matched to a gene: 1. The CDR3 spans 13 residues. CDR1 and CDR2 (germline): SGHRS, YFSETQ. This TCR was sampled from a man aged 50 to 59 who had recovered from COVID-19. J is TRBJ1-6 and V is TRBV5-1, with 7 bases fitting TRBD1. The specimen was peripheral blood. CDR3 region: CASSAGGNSPLHF. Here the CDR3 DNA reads TGCGCCAGCAGCGCAGGGGGTAATTCACCCCTCCACTTT.